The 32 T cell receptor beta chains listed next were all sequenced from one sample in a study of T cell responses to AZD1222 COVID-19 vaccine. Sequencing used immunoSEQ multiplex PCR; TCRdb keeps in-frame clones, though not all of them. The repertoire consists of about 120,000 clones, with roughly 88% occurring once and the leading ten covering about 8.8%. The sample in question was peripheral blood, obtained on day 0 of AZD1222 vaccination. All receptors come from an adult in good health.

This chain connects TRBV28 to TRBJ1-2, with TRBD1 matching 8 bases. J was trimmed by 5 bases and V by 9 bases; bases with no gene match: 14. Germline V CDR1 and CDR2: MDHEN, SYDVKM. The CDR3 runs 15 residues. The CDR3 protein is CASALTDRDLYGYTF. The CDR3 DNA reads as TGTGCCAGTGCTCTGACGGACAGGGATCTATATGGCTACACCTTC.

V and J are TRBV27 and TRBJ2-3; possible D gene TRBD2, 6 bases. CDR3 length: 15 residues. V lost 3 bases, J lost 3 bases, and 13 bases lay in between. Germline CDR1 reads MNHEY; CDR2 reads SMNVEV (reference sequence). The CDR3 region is CASSFIGRRTDTQYF. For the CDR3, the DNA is TGTGCCAGCAGTTTCATCGGGAGACGTACAGATACGCAGTATTTT.

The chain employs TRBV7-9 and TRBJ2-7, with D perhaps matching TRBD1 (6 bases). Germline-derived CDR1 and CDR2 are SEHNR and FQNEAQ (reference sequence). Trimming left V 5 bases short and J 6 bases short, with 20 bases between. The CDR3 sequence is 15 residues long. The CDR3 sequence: CASSAGYGLGGEQYF. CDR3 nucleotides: TGTGCCAGCAGCGCAGGTTACGGCCTAGGGGGCGAGCAGTACTTC.

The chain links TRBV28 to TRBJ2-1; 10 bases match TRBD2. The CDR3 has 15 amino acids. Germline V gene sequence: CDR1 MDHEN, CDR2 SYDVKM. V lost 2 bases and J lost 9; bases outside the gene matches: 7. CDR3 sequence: CASSLTAGGLPEQFF. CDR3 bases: TGTGCCAGCAGTTTAACAGCGGGGGGGCTACCTGAGCAGTTCTTC.

CDR3 coding DNA: TGTGCCATCAGCCCCTTCCCAGGGGCCGCTGAAGCTTTCTTT. Protein product: CAISPFPGAAEAFF. The V and J genes are TRBV10-3 and TRBJ1-1, with D maybe TRBD1 (6 bases). Trimming removed 6 bases from V and 6 bases from J, with 17 bases in between. In germline, CDR1 is ENHRY, CDR2 SYGVKD. The length of the CDR3 is 14 residues.

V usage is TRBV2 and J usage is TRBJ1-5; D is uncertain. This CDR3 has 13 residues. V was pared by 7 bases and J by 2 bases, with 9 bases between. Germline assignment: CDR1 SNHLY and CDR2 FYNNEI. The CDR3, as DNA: TGTGCCAGCAACAGCGAGCGCAATCAGCCCCAGCATTTT. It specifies CASNSERNQPQHF.

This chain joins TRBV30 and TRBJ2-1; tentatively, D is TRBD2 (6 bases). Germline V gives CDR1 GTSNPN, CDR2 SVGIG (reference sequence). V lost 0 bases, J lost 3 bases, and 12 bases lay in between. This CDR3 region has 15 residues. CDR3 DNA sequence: TGTGCCTGGAGTGTATCCGGGGGACGCTACAATGAGCAGTTCTTC. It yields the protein CAWSVSGGRYNEQFF.

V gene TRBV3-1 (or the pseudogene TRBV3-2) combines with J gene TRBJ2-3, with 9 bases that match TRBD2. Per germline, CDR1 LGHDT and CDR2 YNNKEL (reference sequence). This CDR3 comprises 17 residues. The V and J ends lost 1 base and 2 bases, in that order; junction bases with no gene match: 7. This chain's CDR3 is CASSQGLADYITDTQYF. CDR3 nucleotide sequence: TGTGCCAGCAGCCAAGGACTAGCGGATTACATCACAGATACGCAGTATTTT.

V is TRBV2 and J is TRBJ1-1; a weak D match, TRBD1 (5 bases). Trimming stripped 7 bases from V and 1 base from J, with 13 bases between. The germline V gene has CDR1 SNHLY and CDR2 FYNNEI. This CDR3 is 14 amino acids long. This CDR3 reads CASILGTANTEAFF. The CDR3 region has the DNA TGTGCCAGCATCTTGGGGACGGCGAACACTGAAGCTTTCTTT.

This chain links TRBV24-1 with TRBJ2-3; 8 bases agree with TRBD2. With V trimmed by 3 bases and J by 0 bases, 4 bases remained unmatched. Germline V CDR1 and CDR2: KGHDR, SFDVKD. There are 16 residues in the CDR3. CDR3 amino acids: CATSDASSGSTDTQYF. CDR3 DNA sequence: TGTGCCACCAGTGATGCCTCTAGCGGGAGCACAGATACGCAGTATTTT.

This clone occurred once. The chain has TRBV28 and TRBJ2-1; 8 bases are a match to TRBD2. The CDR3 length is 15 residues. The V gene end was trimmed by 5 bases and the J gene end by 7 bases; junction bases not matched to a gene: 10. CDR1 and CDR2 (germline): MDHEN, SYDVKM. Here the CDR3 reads CASSASPRGANEQFF. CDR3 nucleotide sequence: TGTGCCAGCAGTGCCTCCCCGCGGGGGGCTAATGAGCAGTTCTTC. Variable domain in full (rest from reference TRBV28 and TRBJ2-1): DVKVTQSSRYLVKRTGEKVFLECVQDMDHENMFWYRQDPGLGLRLIYFSYDVKMKEKGDIPEGYSVSREKKERFSLILESASTNQTSMYLCASSASPRGANEQFFGPGTRLTVL.

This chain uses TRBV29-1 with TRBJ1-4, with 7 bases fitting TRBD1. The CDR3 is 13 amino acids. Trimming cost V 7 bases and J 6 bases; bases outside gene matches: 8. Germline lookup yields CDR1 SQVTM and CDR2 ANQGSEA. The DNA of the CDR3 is TGCAGCGCCGGGACAGTTGCTGATGAAAAACTGTTTTTT. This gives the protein CSAGTVADEKLFF. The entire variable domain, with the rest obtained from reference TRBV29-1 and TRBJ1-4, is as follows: SAVISQKPSRDICQRGTSLTIQCQVDSQVTMMFWYRQQPGQSLTLIATANQGSEATYESGFVIDKFPISRPNLTFSTLTVSNMSPEDSSIYLCSAGTVADEKLFFGSGTQLSVL.

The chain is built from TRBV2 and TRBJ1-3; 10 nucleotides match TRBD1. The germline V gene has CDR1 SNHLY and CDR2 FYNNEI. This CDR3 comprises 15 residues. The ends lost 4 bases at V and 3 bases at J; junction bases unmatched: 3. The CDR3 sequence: CASSGGQGVGNTIYF. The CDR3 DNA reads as TGTGCCAGCAGTGGAGGACAGGGGGTTGGAAACACCATATATTTT. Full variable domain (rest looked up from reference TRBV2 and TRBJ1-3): EPEVTQTPSHQVTQMGQEVILRCVPISNHLYFYWYRQILGQKVEFLVSFYNNEISEKSEIFDDQFSVERPDGSNFTLKIRSTKLEDSAMYFCASSGGQGVGNTIYFGEGSWLTVV.

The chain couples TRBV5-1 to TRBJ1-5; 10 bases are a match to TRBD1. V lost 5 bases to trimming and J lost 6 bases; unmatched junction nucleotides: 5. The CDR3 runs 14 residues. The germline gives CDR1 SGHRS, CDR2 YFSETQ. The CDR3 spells CASRPGTGVQPQHF. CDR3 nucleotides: TGCGCCAGCAGGCCCGGGACAGGGGTTCAGCCCCAGCATTTT.

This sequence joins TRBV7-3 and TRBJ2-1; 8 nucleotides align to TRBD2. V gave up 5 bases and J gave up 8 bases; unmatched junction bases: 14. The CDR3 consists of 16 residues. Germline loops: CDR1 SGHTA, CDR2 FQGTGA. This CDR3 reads CASSITGTSARYEQFF. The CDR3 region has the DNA TGTGCCAGCAGCATTACCGGGACTAGTGCCAGGTATGAGCAGTTCTTC. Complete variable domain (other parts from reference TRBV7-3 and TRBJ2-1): GAGVSQTPSNKVTEKGKYVELRCDPISGHTALYWYRQSLGQGPEFLIYFQGTGAADDSGLPNDRFFAVRPEGSVSTLKIQRTERGDSAVYLCASSITGTSARYEQFFGPGTRLTVL.

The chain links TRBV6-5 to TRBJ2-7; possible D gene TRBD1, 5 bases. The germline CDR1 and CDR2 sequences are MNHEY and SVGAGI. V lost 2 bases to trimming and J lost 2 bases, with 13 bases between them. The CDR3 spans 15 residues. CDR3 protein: CASSYAGLSPYEQYF. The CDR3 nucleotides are TGTGCCAGCAGTTACGCAGGGTTGAGCCCCTACGAGCAGTACTTC.

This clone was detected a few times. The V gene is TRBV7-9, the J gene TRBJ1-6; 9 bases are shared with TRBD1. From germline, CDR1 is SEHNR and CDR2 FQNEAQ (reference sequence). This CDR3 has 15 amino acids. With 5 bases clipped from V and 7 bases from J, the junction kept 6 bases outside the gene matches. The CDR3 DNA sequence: TGTGCCAGCAGCGAACCGGGACAGGGAAATTCACCCCTCCACTTT. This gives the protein CASSEPGQGNSPLHF.

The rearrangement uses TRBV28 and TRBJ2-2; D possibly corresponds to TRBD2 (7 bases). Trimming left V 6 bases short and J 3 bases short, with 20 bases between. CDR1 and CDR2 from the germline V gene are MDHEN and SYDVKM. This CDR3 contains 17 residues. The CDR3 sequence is CASSNIKGGGYTGELFF. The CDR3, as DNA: TGTGCCAGCAGCAACATCAAGGGAGGGGGATACACCGGGGAGCTGTTTTTT.

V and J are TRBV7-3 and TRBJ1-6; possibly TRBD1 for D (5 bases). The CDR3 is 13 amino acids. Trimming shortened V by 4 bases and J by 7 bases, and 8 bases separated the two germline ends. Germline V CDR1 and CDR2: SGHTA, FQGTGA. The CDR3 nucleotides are TGTGCCAGCAGCTGGGACTTCAATTCACCCCTCCACTTT. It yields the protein CASSWDFNSPLHF.

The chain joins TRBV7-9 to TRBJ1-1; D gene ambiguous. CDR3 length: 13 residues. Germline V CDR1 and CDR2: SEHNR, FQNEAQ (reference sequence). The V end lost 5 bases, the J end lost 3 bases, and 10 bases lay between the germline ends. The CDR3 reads CASSPPWYTEAFF. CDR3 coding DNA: TGTGCCAGCAGCCCCCCGTGGTACACTGAAGCTTTCTTT.

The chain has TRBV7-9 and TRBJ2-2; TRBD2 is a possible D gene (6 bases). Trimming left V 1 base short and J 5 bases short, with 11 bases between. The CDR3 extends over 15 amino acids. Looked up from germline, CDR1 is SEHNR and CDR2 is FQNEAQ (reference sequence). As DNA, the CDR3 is TGTGCCAGCAGCTTAGAACTTAGCGGAACCGGGGAGCTGTTTTTT. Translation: CASSLELSGTGELFF.

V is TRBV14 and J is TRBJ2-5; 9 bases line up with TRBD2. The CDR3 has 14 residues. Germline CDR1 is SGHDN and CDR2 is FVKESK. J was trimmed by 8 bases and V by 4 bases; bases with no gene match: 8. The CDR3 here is CASSPGLAIPTQYF. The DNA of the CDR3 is TGTGCCAGCAGCCCGGGACTAGCCATCCCCACCCAGTACTTC.

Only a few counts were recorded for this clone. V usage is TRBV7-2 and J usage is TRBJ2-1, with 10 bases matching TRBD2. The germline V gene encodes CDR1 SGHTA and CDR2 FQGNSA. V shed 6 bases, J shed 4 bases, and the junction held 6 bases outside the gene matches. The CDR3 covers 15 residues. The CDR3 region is CASSTLAGAYNEQFF. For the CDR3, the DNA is TGTGCCAGCAGTACTCTAGCGGGGGCTTACAATGAGCAGTTCTTC.

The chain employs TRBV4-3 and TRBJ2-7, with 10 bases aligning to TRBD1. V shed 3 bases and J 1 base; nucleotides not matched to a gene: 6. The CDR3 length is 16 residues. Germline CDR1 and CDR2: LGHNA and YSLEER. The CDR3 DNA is TGCGCCAGCAGCCATTCGCCGGGACAGGGGTCCTACGAGCAGTACTTC. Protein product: CASSHSPGQGSYEQYF.

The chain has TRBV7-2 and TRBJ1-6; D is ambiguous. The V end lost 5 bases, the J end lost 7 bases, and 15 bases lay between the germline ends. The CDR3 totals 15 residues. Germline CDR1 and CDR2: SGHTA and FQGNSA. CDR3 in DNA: TGTGCCAGCAGCGGTAATGACGGAATCAATTCACCCCTCCACTTT. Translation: CASSGNDGINSPLHF.

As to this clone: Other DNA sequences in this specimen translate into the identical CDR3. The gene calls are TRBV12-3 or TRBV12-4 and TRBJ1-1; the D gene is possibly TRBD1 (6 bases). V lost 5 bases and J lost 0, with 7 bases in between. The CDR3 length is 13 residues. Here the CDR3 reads CASSGQMNTEAFF. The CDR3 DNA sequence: TGTGCCAGCAGTGGACAGATGAACACTGAAGCTTTCTTT.

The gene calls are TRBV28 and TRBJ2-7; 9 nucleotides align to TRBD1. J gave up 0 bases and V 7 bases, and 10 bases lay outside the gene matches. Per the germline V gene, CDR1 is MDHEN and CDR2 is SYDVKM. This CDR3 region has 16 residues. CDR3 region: CASTPQGTGSSYEQYF. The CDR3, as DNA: TGTGCCAGCACCCCCCAGGGGACAGGGTCCTCCTACGAGCAGTACTTC.

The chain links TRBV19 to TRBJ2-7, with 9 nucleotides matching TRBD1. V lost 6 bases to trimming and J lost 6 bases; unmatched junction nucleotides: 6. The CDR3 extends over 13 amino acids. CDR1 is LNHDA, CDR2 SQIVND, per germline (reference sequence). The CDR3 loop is CASRRTGASEQYF. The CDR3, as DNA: TGTGCCAGTAGGCGGACAGGGGCTTCCGAGCAGTACTTC.

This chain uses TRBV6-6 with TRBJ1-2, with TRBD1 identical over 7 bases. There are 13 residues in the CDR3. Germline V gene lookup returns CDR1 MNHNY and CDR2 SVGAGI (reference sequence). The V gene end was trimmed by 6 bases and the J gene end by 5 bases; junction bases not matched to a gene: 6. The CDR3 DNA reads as TGTGCCAGCAGGACTGGGACAGCTTATGGCTACACCTTC. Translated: CASRTGTAYGYTF.

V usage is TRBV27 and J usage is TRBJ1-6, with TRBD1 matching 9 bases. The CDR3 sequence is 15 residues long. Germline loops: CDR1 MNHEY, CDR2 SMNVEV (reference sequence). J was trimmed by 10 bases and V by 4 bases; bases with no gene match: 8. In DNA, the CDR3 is TGTGCCAGCAGTTCCCCGACAGGGGGGAGGTCACCCCTCCACTTT. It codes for CASSSPTGGRSPLHF.

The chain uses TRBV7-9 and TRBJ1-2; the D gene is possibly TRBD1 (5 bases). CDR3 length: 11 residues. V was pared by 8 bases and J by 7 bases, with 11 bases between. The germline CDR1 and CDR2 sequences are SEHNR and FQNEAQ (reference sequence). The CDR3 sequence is CASGTTGGYTF. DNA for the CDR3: TGTGCCAGCGGTACTACAGGTGGCTACACCTTC.

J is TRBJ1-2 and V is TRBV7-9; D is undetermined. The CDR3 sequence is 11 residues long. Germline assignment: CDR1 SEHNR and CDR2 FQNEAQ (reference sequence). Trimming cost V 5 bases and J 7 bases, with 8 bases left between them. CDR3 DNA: TGTGCCAGCAGCCCAGGTAGTGGCTACACCTTC. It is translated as CASSPGSGYTF.